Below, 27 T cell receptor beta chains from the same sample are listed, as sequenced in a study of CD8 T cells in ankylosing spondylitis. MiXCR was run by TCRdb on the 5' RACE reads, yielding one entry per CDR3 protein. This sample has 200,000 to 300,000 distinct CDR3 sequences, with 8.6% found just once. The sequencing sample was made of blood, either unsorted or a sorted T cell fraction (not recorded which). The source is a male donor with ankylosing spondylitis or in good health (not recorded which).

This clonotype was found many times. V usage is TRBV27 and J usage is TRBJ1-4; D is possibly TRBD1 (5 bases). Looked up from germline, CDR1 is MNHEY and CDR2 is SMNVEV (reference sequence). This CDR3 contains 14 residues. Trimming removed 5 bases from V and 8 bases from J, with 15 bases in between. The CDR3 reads CASSLNGGGEKLFF. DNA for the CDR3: TGTGCCAGCAGTCTAAACGGGGGAGGAGAAAAACTGTTTTTT.

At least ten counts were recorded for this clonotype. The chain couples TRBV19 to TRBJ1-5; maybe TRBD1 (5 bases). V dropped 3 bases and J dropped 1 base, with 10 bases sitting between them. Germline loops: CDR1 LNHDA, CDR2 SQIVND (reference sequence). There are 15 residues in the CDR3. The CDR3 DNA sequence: TGTGCCAGTAGTATCGCGGGGGTAAGCAATCAGCCCCAGCATTTT. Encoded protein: CASSIAGVSNQPQHF.

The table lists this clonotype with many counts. The CDR3 nucleotides are TGTGCCAGCAGCTTGGTACAGAACACTGAAGCTTTCTTT. Amino acids: CASSLVQNTEAFF. This rearrangement joins TRBV7-8 to TRBJ1-1; D ambiguous. The CDR3 runs 13 residues. The V end was cut by 3 bases, the J end by 1 base, with 6 bases between. Germline lookup yields CDR1 SGHVS and CDR2 FQNEAQ. Looking up the rest from reference TRBV7-8 and TRBJ1-1 gives the full variable domain: GAGVSQSPRYKVAKRGQDVALRCDPISGHVSLFWYQQALGQGPEFLTYFQNEAQLDKSGLPSDRFFAERPEGSVSTLKIQRTQQEDSAVYLCASSLVQNTEAFFGQGTRLTVV.

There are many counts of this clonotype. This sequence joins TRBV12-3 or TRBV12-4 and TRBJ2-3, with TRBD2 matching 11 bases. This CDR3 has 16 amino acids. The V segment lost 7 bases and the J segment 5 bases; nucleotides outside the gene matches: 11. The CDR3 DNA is TGTGCCAGCAAAGATAGCGGGAGGGCCGTTGTAGATACGCAGTATTTT. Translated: CASKDSGRAVVDTQYF.

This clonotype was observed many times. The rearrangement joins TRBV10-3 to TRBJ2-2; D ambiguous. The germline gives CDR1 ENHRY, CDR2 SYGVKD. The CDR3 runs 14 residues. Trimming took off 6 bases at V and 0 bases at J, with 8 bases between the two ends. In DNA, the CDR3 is TGTGCCATCAGCCCACCTACGAACACCGGGGAGCTGTTTTTT. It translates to CAISPPTNTGELFF.

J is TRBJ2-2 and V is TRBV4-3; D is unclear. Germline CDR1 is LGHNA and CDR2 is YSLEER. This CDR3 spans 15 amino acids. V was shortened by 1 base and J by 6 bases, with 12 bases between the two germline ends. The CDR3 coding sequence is TGCGCCAGCAGCCAAGCCCCGGACGGATCCGGGGAGCTGTTTTTT. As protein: CASSQAPDGSGELFF.

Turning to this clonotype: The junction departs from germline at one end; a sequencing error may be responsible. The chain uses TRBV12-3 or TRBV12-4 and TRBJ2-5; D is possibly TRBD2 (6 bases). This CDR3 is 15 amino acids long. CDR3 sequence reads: CASSWDSILGETLYF. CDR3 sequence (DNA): TGTGCCAGCAGTTGGGACTCAATTTTGGGGGAGACCCTGTACTTC.

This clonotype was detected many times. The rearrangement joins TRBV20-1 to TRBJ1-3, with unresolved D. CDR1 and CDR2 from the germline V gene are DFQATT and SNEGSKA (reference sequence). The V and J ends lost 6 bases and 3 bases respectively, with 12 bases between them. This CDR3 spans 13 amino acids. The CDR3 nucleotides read TGCAGTGCCCAAGGACGGCTTGGAAACACCATATATTTT. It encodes CSAQGRLGNTIYF.

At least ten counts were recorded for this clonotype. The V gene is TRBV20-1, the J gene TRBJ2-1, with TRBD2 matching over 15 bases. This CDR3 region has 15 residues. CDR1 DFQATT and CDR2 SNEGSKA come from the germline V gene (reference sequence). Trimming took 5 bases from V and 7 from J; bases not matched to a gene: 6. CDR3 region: CSAPLGTSGRNEQFF. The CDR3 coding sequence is TGCAGTGCTCCCCTCGGGACTAGCGGGAGGAATGAGCAGTTCTTC.

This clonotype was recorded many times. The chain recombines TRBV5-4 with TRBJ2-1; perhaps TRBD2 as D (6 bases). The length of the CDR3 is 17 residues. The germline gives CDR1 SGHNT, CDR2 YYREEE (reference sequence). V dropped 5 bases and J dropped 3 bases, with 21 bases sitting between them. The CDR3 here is CASSPPVGGNLYNEQFF. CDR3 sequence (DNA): TGTGCCAGCAGTCCACCGGTGGGCGGGAACCTCTACAATGAGCAGTTCTTC.

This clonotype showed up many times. CDR3 DNA sequence: TGCAGTGCTAGTGAGGGGGTTTACAATGAGCAGTTCTTC. This translates into CSASEGVYNEQFF. The chain is built from TRBV20-1 and TRBJ2-1, with TRBD1 as a possible D gene (6 bases). The V gene's germline CDR1 is DFQATT and CDR2 SNEGSKA (reference sequence). V lost 3 bases, J lost 4 bases, and 10 bases lay in between. The CDR3 has 13 residues.

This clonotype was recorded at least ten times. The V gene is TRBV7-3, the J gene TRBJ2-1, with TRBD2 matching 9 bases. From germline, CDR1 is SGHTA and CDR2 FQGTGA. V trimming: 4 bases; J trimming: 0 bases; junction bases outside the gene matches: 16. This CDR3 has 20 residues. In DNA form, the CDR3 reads TGTGCCAGCAGCTCCCAAGGTGCTAGCGGGACCCTGAGCTCCTACAATGAGCAGTTCTTC. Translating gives CASSSQGASGTLSSYNEQFF.

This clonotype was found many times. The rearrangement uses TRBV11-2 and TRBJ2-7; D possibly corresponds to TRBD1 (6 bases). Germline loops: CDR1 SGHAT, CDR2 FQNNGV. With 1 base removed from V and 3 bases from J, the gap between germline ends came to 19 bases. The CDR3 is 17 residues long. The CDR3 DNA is TGTGCCAGCAGCTTAGTGACCGGCAGGGGTATCTTCTACGAGCAGTACTTC. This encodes CASSLVTGRGIFYEQYF.

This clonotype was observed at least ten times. The CDR3 reads CSVGSSSGTTSVGYTF. As DNA, the CDR3 is TGCAGCGTTGGGTCCTCTTCCGGGACAACCAGCGTTGGCTACACCTTC. The chain links TRBV29-1 to TRBJ1-2, with D perhaps matching TRBD1 (6 bases). CDR1 and CDR2 (germline): SQVTM, ANQGSEA. V gave up 4 bases and J gave up 7 bases, with 25 bases separating them. This CDR3 has 16 residues.

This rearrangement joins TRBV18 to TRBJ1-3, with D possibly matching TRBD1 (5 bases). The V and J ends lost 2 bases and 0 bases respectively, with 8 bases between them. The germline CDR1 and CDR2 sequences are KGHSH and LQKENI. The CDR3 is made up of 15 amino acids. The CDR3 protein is CASSPKRGSGNTIYF. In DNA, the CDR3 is TGTGCCAGCTCACCAAAAAGGGGCTCTGGAAACACCATATATTTT.

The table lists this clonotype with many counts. The DNA of the CDR3 is TGTGCCAGCAGCTTAGCGCAGGGTATCCCGGAGACCCAGTACTTC. Its protein product is CASSLAQGIPETQYF. V and J are TRBV7-9 and TRBJ2-5; a possible D gene is TRBD1 (5 bases). The CDR3 is 15 amino acids. Germline values: CDR1 SEHNR, CDR2 FQNEAQ (reference sequence). The germline V and J ends were trimmed by 0 bases and 5 bases, with 13 bases remaining between them.

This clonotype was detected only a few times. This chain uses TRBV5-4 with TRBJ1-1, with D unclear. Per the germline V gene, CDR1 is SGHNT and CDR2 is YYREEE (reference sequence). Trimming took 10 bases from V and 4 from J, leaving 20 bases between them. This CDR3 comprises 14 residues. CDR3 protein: CAAGGEGLSTEAFF. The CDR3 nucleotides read TGTGCCGCCGGTGGGGAGGGCCTGAGCACTGAAGCTTTCTTT.

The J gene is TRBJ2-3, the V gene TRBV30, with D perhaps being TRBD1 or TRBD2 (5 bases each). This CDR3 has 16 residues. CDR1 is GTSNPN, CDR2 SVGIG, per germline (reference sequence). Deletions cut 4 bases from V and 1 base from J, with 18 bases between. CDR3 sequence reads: CAWNLLGVGGTDTQYF. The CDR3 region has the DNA TGTGCCTGGAACCTCCTAGGGGTCGGGGGCACAGATACGCAGTATTTT.

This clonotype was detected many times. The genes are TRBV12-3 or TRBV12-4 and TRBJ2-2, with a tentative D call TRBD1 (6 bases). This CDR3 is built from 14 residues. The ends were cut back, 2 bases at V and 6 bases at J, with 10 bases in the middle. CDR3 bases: TGTGCCAGCAGTTTAATGGCAGGGGCCGGGGAGCTGTTTTTT. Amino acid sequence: CASSLMAGAGELFF.

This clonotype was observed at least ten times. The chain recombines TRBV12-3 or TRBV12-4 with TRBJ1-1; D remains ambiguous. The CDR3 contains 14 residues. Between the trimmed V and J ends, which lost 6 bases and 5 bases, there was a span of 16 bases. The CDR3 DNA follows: TGTGCCAGCAGATCCGCGGGCTCGGGGACTGAAGCTTTCTTT. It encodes CASRSAGSGTEAFF.

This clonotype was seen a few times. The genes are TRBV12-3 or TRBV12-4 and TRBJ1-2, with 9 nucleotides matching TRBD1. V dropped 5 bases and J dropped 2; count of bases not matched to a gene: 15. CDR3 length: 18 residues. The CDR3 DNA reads TGTGCCAGCAGTCCCCAAAGCTCGGGACAGGGAGTGAACTATGGCTACACCTTC. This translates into CASSPQSSGQGVNYGYTF.

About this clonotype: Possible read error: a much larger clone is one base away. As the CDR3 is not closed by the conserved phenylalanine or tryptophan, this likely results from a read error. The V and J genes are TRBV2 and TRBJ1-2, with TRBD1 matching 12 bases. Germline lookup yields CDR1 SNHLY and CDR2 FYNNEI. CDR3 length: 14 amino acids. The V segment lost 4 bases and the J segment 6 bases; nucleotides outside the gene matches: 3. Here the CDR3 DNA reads TGTGCCAGCAGTGGGGACAGGGGGCTGGATGGCTACACCTAC. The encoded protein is CASSGDRGLDGYTY.

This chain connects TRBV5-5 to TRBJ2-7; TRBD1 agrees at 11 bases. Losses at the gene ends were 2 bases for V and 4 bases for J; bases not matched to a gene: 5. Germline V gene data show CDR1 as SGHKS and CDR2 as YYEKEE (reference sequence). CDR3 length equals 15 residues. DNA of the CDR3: TGTGCCAGCAGCTTTGGGACAGGGGGAAGTTACGAGCAGTACTTC. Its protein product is CASSFGTGGSYEQYF.

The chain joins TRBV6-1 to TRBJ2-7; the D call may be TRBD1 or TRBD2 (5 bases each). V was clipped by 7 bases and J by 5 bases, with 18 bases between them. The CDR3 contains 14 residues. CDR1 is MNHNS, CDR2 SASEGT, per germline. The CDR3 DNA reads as TGTGCCAGCACCTGGGGGTCTTTCAGCAACGAGCAGTACTTC. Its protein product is CASTWGSFSNEQYF.

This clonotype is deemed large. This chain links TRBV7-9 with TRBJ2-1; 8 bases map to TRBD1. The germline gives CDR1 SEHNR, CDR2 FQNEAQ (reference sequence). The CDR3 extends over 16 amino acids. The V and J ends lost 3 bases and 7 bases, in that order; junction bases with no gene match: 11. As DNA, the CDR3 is TGTGCCAGCAGCTTTAATAGACAGGGGACCTGGAATGAGCAGTTCTTC. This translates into CASSFNRQGTWNEQFF.

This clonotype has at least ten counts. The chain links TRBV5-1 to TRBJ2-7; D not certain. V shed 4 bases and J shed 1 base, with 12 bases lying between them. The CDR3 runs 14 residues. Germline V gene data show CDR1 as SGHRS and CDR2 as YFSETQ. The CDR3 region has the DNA TGCGCCAGCAGCATGTCCGGAGCATCCTACGAGCAGTACTTC. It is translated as CASSMSGASYEQYF.

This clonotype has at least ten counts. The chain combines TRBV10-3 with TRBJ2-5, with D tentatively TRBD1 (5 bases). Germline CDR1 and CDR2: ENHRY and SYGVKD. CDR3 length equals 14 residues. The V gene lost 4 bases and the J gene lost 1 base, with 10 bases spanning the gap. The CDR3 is CAISVKGPQETQYF. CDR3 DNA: TGTGCCATCAGTGTTAAGGGGCCCCAAGAGACCCAGTACTTC.